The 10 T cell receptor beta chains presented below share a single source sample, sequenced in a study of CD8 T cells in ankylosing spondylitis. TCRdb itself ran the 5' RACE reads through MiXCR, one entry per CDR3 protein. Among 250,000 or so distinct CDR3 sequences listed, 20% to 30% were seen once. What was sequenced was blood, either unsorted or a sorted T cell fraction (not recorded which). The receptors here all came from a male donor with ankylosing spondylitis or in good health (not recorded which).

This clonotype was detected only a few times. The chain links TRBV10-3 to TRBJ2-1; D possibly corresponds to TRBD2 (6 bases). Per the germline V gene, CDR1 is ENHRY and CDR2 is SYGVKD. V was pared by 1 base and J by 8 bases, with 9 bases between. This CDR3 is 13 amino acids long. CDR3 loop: CAISEWRGDEQFF. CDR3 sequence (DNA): TGTGCCATCAGTGAGTGGCGGGGAGATGAGCAGTTCTTC.

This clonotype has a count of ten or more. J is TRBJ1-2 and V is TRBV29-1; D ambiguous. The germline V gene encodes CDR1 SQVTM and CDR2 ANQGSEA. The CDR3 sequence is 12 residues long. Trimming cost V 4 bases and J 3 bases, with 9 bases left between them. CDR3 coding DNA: TGCAGCGTTGTGGTGGGATACTATGGCTACACCTTC. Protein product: CSVVVGYYGYTF.

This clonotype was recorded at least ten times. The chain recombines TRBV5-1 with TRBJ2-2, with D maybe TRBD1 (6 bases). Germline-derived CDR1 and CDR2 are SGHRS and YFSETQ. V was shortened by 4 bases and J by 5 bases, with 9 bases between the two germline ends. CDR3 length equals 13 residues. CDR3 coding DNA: TGCGCCAGCAGCACACAGGGAACCGGGGAGCTGTTTTTT. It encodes CASSTQGTGELFF.

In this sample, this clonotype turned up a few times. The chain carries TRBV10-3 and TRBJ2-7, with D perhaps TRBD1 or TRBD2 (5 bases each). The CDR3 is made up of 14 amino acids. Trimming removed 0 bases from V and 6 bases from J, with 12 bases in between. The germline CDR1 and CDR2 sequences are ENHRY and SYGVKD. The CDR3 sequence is CAISESPGTGEQYF. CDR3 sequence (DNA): TGTGCCATCAGTGAGTCTCCCGGGACGGGCGAGCAGTACTTC.

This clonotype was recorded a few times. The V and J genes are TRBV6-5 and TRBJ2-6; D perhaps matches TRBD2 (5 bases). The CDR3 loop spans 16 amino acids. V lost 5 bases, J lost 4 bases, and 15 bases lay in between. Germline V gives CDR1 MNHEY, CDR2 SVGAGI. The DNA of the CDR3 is TGTGCCAGCAGTGTACTGTCGGGGTCCGGGGCCAACGTCCTGACTTTC. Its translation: CASSVLSGSGANVLTF.

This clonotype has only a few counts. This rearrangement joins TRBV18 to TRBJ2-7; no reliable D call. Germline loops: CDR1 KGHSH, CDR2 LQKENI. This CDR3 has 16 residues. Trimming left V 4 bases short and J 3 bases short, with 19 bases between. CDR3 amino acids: CASSRTRRPDIYEQYF. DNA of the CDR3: TGTGCCAGCTCACGTACTCGCCGACCTGACATCTACGAGCAGTACTTC.

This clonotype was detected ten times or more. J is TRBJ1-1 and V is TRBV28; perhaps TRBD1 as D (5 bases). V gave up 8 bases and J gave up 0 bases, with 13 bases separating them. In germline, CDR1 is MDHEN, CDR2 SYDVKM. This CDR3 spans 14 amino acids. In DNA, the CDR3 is TGTGCCAGCCAGGACAAGACCATGAACACTGAAGCTTTCTTT. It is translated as CASQDKTMNTEAFF. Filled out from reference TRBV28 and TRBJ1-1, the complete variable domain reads DVKVTQSSRYLVKRTGEKVFLECVQDMDHENMFWYRQDPGLGLRLIYFSYDVKMKEKGDIPEGYSVSREKKERFSLILESASTNQTSMYLCASQDKTMNTEAFFGQGTRLTVV.

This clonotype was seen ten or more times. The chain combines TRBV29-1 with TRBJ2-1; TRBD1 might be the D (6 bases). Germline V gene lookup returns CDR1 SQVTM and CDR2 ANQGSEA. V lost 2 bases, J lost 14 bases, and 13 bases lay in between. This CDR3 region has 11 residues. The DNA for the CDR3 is TGCAGCGTTGAACTCCGGACAGCAAAGTTCTTC. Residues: CSVELRTAKFF.

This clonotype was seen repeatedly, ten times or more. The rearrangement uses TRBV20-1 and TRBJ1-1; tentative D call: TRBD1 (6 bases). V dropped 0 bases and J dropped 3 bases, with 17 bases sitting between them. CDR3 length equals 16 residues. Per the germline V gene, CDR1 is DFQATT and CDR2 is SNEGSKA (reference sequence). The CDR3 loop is CSARDLLDSTDTEAFF. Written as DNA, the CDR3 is TGCAGTGCTAGAGATCTTCTGGACAGTACGGACACTGAAGCTTTCTTT.

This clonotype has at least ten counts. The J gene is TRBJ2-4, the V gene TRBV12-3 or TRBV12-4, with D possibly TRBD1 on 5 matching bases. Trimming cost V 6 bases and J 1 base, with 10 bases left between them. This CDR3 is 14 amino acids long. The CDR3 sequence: CASSPPGAKNIQYF. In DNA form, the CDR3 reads TGTGCCAGCAGCCCGCCAGGGGCCAAAAACATTCAGTACTTC.